These 16 T cell receptor beta chains came from one sample sequenced in a study of cytomegalovirus exposure and HLA in healthy donors. PCR involved 60 Vbeta and 13 Jbeta primers. Sequencing was performed with immunoSEQ multiplex PCR; in TCRdb, only in-frame clones are kept and a portion is missing. Of 110,000 to 150,000 clones listed, around 73% are singletons. Sequencing was performed on PBMCs. All receptors come from a human donor in good health.

The chain is built from TRBV4-2 and TRBJ2-1; 8 bases match TRBD2. Germline CDR1 LGHNA, CDR2 YNFKEQ. Trimming removed 4 bases from V and 3 bases from J; junction bases left unmatched: 8. The CDR3 runs to 16 residues. The CDR3 spells CASSRSSGGGYNEQFF. The CDR3 nucleotides read TGTGCCAGCAGCCGATCCTCGGGAGGGGGCTACAATGAGCAGTTCTTC.

The gene calls are TRBV4-1 and TRBJ2-5, with 8 bases fitting TRBD2. The length of the CDR3 is 17 residues. Germline V gives CDR1 MGHRA, CDR2 YSYEKL. J gave up 1 base and V 4 bases, and 11 bases lay outside the gene matches. The DNA of the CDR3 is TGCGCCAGCAGCCGCGTTCCCCTTAGCGGGACCCAAGAGACCCAGTACTTC. Its protein is CASSRVPLSGTQETQYF.

V gene TRBV4-1 combines with J gene TRBJ1-5; D is perhaps TRBD1 (6 bases). This CDR3 contains 15 residues. Trimming pared 0 bases from V and 4 bases from J, leaving 10 bases between. Germline V lookup: CDR1 MGHRA, CDR2 YSYEKL. DNA for the CDR3: TGCGCCAGCAGCCAAGACCGACAGGAGAATCAGCCCCAGCATTTT. It specifies CASSQDRQENQPQHF.

The chain carries TRBV5-1 and TRBJ1-1, with 7 bases that match TRBD1. V dropped 3 bases and J dropped 0; count of bases not matched to a gene: 5. Germline V CDR1 and CDR2: SGHRS, YFSETQ. The CDR3 extends over 15 amino acids. CDR3: CASSSGDRVNTEAFF. The DNA of the CDR3 is TGCGCCAGCAGCTCGGGAGACAGGGTGAACACTGAAGCTTTCTTT.

This chain uses TRBV7-9 with TRBJ2-2, with a possible D match to TRBD2 (5 bases). Trimming removed 1 base at V and 4 bases at J, with 13 bases between. CDR1 is SEHNR and CDR2 is FQNEAQ in the germline V gene (reference sequence). The CDR3 contains 16 residues. CDR3 sequence (DNA): TGTGCCAGCAGCTTAGTCACTAGAAGTTTCACCGGGGAGCTGTTTTTT. This sequence encodes CASSLVTRSFTGELFF.

The chain recombines TRBV5-1 with TRBJ2-1; D possibly corresponds to TRBD2 (6 bases). CDR1 SGHRS and CDR2 YFSETQ come from the germline V gene. The CDR3 spans 16 residues. Trimming shortened V by 6 bases and J by 8 bases, and 24 bases separated the two germline ends. CDR3 nucleotides: TGCGCCAGCACCCTGTCGGGAGACACGTTAGGCTATGAGCAGTTCTTC. Protein product: CASTLSGDTLGYEQFF.

The rearrangement links TRBV6-6 to TRBJ2-1; 9 bases fit TRBD1. Germline V CDR1 and CDR2: MNHNY, SVGAGI (reference sequence). V shed 6 bases and J 8 bases; nucleotides not matched to a gene: 11. CDR3 length: 15 amino acids. The DNA of the CDR3 is TGTGCCAGCAGCGTCGGGACAGGGAAACTCGATGAGCAGTTCTTC. It encodes CASSVGTGKLDEQFF.

This clone was seen a few times. The DNA for the CDR3 is TGTGCCAGCACGAAGGGGTACACTGAAGCTTTCTTT. Translated, it gives CASTKGYTEAFF. The rearrangement joins TRBV13 to TRBJ1-1, with D perhaps matching TRBD1 (5 bases). V lost 7 bases to trimming and J lost 3 bases, with 9 bases between them. Germline lookup yields CDR1 PRHDT and CDR2 FYEKMQ (reference sequence). This CDR3 has 12 residues.

This clone was observed once. The V call is TRBV27, the J call TRBJ2-5, with D possibly matching TRBD2 (5 bases). The DNA end favors TRBJ2-7, so the J call may be wrong. The CDR3 length is 14 residues. The V gene's germline CDR1 is MNHEY and CDR2 SMNVEV (reference sequence). The CDR3 spells CASSPRAGSYEQYF. The CDR3 nucleotides are TGTGCCAGCAGTCCCCGCGCGGGCTCCTACGAGCAGTACTTC.

The chain recombines TRBV4-2 with TRBJ2-2; D possibly corresponds to TRBD2 (6 bases). V was pared by 1 base and J by 4 bases, with 10 bases between. The CDR3 consists of 15 residues. Germline V gene data show CDR1 as LGHNA and CDR2 as YNFKEQ. CDR3 coding DNA: TGTGCCAGCAGCCAAGGGGAGGACCCCACCGGGGAGCTGTTTTTT. Protein product: CASSQGEDPTGELFF.

The rearrangement uses TRBV5-1 and TRBJ1-2, with unresolved D. V shed 0 bases and J shed 5 bases, with 8 bases lying between them. Germline values: CDR1 SGHRS, CDR2 YFSETQ. This CDR3 spans 13 amino acids. The CDR3 DNA is TGCGCCAGCAGCTTGGACGGGTTGTATGGCTACACCTTC. It specifies CASSLDGLYGYTF. The whole variable domain, remainder taken from reference TRBV5-1 and TRBJ1-2, is KAGVTQTPRYLIKTRGQQVTLSCSPISGHRSVSWYQQTPGQGLQFLFEYFSETQRNKGNFPGRFSGRQFSNSRSEMNVSTLELGDSALYLCASSLDGLYGYTFGSGTRLTVV.

V is TRBV28 and J is TRBJ2-7; 7 bases map to TRBD2. The CDR3 runs to 12 residues. With V trimmed by 6 bases and J by 9 bases, 8 bases remained unmatched. Looked up from germline, CDR1 is MDHEN and CDR2 is SYDVKM. The CDR3 DNA is TGTGCCAGCAGACTGACCGGCGGGAGGCAGTACTTC. Its translation is CASRLTGGRQYF.

This chain links TRBV5-1 with TRBJ1-2, with D uncertain. Trimming shortened V by 0 bases and J by 3 bases, and 12 bases separated the two germline ends. This CDR3 contains 15 residues. Germline-derived CDR1 and CDR2 are SGHRS and YFSETQ. This chain's CDR3 is CASSLGATSDYGYTF. CDR3 sequence (DNA): TGCGCCAGCAGCTTGGGGGCTACATCGGACTATGGCTACACCTTC.

The chain couples TRBV7-9 to TRBJ1-5; 9 positions agree with TRBD1. J was trimmed by 6 bases and V by 5 bases; bases with no gene match: 5. Germline loops: CDR1 SEHNR, CDR2 FQNEAQ (reference sequence). This CDR3 has 14 residues. In DNA form, the CDR3 reads TGTGCCAGCAGCACCGGGACAGGGCTTCAGCCCCAGCATTTT. It encodes CASSTGTGLQPQHF.

V gene TRBV5-4 combines with J gene TRBJ2-1, with 10 bases aligning to TRBD2. Unmatched junction bases numbered 11, after V lost 0 bases and J lost 5 bases. The CDR3 is 18 residues long. Germline CDR1 and CDR2: SGHNT and YYREEE (reference sequence). The CDR3, as DNA: TGTGCCAGCAGCTTGGATCCAGCGGGGGGGATTGGAGACAATGAGCAGTTCTTC. Its translation: CASSLDPAGGIGDNEQFF.

The rearrangement uses TRBV9 and TRBJ2-2; D possibly corresponds to TRBD1 (6 bases). The CDR3 spans 15 residues. Between the trimmed V and J ends, which lost 2 bases and 6 bases, there was a span of 14 bases. CDR1 and CDR2 from the germline V gene are SGDLS and YYNGEE. The chain's CDR3 is CASSVEGDFSGELFF. The CDR3 coding sequence is TGTGCCAGCAGCGTCGAGGGGGATTTTTCCGGGGAGCTGTTTTTT.